What follows are 9 T cell receptor beta chains derived from one specimen sequenced in a study of blood T cell repertoires in COVID-19. TCRdb's copy holds only in-frame clones and misses some; the assay was immunoSEQ multiplex PCR. The data contain 50,000 or so clones, about 84% of them singletons. Sequenced input: peripheral blood. The origin of the receptors is a woman aged 80 or over with acute or convalescent COVID-19.

The chain employs TRBV5-1 and TRBJ2-1, with 10 bases lining up with TRBD1. V dropped 0 bases and J dropped 8; count of bases not matched to a gene: 5. CDR1 and CDR2 (germline): SGHRS, YFSETQ. CDR3 length: 15 residues. CDR3 residues: CASSLGQGALDEQFF. The CDR3 DNA is TGCGCCAGCAGCTTGGGACAGGGGGCATTGGATGAGCAGTTCTTC.

The chain has TRBV6-6 and TRBJ1-5; TRBD1 matches 9 bases. Trimming took 6 bases from V and 0 from J; bases not matched to a gene: 15. The CDR3 loop spans 19 amino acids. Germline-derived CDR1 and CDR2 are MNHNY and SVGAGI (reference sequence). The CDR3 loop is CASSSEPGQGRFSNQPQHF. In nucleotides, the CDR3 is TGTGCCAGCAGCTCGGAACCGGGACAGGGACGGTTTAGCAATCAGCCCCAGCATTTT.

V gene TRBV9 combines with J gene TRBJ2-1; TRBD2 agrees at 7 bases. The germline V gene has CDR1 SGDLS and CDR2 YYNGEE. The V segment lost 4 bases and the J segment 5 bases; nucleotides outside the gene matches: 9. The CDR3 extends over 15 amino acids. CDR3 sequence reads: CASSRLAVLDNEQFF. CDR3 coding DNA: TGTGCCAGCAGCCGGCTAGCGGTGTTAGACAATGAGCAGTTCTTC.

The chain employs TRBV4-2 and TRBJ2-1, with 8 bases lining up with TRBD2. Germline V gene lookup returns CDR1 LGHNA and CDR2 YNFKEQ. J was trimmed by 4 bases and V by 6 bases; bases with no gene match: 8. CDR3 size: 15 residues. The CDR3 reads CASRGEASGYNEQFF. CDR3 in DNA: TGTGCCAGCAGGGGGGAGGCTAGCGGGTACAATGAGCAGTTCTTC.

This clone was detected only once. The chain uses TRBV13 and TRBJ2-7; 8 nucleotides align to TRBD1. V trimming: 4 bases; J trimming: 3 bases; junction bases outside the gene matches: 8. CDR3 length equals 15 residues. Germline V CDR1 and CDR2: PRHDT, FYEKMQ (reference sequence). This CDR3 is CASSSKGQVNYEQYV. Written as DNA, the CDR3 is TGTGCCAGCAGCTCGAAGGGACAGGTAAACTACGAGCAGTACGTC.

This chain links TRBV5-5 with TRBJ2-1; D unclear. From germline, CDR1 is SGHKS and CDR2 YYEKEE (reference sequence). Deletions cut 1 base from V and 2 bases from J, with 10 bases between. The CDR3 contains 15 residues. DNA of the CDR3: TGTGCCAGCAGCTTGATGGGTGGGCCCTACAATGAGCAGTTCTTC. Translated: CASSLMGGPYNEQFF.

This clone turned up a few times. V gene TRBV30 combines with J gene TRBJ2-7, with a tentative D call TRBD1 (5 bases). Trimming took off 0 bases at V and 7 bases at J, with 16 bases between the two ends. Per the germline V gene, CDR1 is GTSNPN and CDR2 is SVGIG (reference sequence). The CDR3 length is 14 residues. CDR3 residues: CAWSVVSFRGEQYV. The CDR3 DNA is TGTGCCTGGAGTGTTGTTAGCTTTAGGGGAGAGCAGTACGTC.

The chain uses TRBV18 and TRBJ2-7; the match to TRBD1 covers 11 bases. Germline V lookup: CDR1 KGHSH, CDR2 LQKENI. V gave up 4 bases and J gave up 4 bases; unmatched junction bases: 3. The CDR3 has 14 amino acids. The CDR3 loop is CASSRTGGSYEQYV. The DNA for the CDR3 is TGTGCCAGCTCACGGACAGGGGGCTCTTACGAGCAGTACGTC.

J is TRBJ2-2 and V is TRBV6-2 or TRBV6-3; 12 bases align to TRBD2. The CDR3 totals 15 residues. Trimming at V came to 2 bases and at J to 11 bases, leaving 6 bases not matched to a gene. Germline assignment: CDR1 MNHEY and CDR2 SVGEGT. The CDR3 sequence: CASSYHGLAGLELFF. The CDR3 nucleotides are TGTGCCAGCAGTTACCATGGACTAGCGGGACTTGAGCTGTTTTTT.